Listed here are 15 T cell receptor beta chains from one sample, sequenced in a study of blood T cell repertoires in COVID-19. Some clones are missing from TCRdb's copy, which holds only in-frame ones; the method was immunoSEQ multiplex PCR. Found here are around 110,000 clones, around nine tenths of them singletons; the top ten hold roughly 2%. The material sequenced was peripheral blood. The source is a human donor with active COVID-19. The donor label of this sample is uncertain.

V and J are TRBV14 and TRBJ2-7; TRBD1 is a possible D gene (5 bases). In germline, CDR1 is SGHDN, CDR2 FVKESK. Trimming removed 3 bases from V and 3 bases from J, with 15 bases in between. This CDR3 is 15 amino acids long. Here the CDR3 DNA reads TGTGCCAGCAGCCAGCTACAGGAGATGGTCTACGAGCAGTACTTC. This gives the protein CASSQLQEMVYEQYF.

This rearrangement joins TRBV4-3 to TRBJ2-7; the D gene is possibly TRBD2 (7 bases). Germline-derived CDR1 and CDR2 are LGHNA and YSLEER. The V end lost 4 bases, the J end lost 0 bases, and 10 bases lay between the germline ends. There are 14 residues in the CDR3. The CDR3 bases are TGCGCCAGCAGCCGAGGGGGGGACTCCTACGAGCAGTACTTC. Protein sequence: CASSRGGDSYEQYF.

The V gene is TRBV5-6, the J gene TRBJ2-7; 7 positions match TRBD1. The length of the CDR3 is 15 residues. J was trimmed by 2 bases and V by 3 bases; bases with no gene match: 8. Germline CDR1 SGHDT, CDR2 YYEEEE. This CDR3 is CASSSDREEPYEQYF. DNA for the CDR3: TGTGCCAGCAGCTCCGACAGGGAAGAGCCCTACGAGCAGTACTTC.

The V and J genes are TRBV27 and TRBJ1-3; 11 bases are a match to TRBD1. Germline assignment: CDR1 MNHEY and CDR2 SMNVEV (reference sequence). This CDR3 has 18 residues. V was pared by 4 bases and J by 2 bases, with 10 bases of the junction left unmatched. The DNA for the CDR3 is TGTGCCAGCAGTTATTTCCGACCGGGACAGGGGGCTGGAAACACCATATATTTT. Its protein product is CASSYFRPGQGAGNTIYF.

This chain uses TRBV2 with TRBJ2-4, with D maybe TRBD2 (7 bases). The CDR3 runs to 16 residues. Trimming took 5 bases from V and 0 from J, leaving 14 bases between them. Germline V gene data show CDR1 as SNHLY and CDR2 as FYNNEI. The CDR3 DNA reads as TGTGCCAGCAGTTGGGGGGGGGCTCTAGCCAAAAACATTCAGTACTTC. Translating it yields CASSWGGALAKNIQYF.

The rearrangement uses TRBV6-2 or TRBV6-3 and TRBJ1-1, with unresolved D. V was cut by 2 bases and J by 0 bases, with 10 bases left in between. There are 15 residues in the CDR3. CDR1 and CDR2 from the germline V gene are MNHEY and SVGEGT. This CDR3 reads CASSYPSELNTEAFF. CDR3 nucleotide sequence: TGTGCCAGCAGTTACCCTAGTGAGTTGAACACTGAAGCTTTCTTT.

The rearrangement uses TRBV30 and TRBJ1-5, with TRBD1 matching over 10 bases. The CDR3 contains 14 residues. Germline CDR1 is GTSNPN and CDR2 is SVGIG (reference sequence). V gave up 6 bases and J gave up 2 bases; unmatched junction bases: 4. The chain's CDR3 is CACSGTGGNQPQHF. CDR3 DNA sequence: TGTGCCTGCTCCGGGACAGGGGGCAATCAGCCCCAGCATTTT. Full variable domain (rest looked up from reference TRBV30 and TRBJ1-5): SQTIHQWPATLVQPVGSPLSLECTVEGTSNPNLYWYRQAAGRGLQLLFYSVGIGQISSEVPQNLSASRPQDRQFILSSKKLLLSDSGFYLCACSGTGGNQPQHFGDGTRLSIL.

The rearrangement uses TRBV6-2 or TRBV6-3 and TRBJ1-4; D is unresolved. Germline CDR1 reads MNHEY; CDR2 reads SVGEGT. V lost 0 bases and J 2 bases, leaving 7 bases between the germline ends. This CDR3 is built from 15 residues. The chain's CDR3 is CASSYSGRTNEKLFF. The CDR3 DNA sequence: TGTGCCAGCAGTTACTCGGGGAGGACTAATGAAAAACTGTTTTTT.

The CDR3: CASSFGLVRNYEQYF. For the CDR3, the DNA is TGTGCCAGCAGCTTCGGACTCGTTAGGAACTACGAGCAGTACTTC. The J gene is TRBJ2-7, the V gene TRBV5-4, with TRBD2 as a possible D gene (5 bases). This CDR3 region has 15 residues. CDR1 SGHNT and CDR2 YYREEE come from the germline V gene (reference sequence). V lost 2 bases and J 3 bases, leaving 15 bases between the germline ends.

The CDR3 loop is CASSNRTSGSSYNEQFF. CDR3 coding DNA: TGTGCCAGCAGCAACCGGACTAGCGGAAGCTCCTACAATGAGCAGTTCTTC. The rearrangement links TRBV6-4 to TRBJ2-1, with 10 nucleotides matching TRBD2. In germline, CDR1 is MRHNA, CDR2 SNTAGT. The CDR3 length is 17 residues. The V gene end was trimmed by 6 bases and the J gene end by 0 bases; junction bases not matched to a gene: 8.

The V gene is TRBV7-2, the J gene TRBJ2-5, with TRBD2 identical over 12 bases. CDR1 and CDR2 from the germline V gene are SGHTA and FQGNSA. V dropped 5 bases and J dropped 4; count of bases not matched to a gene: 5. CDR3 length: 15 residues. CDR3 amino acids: CASSLLAGGIETQYF. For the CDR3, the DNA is TGTGCCAGCAGCCTACTAGCGGGGGGCATAGAGACCCAGTACTTC.

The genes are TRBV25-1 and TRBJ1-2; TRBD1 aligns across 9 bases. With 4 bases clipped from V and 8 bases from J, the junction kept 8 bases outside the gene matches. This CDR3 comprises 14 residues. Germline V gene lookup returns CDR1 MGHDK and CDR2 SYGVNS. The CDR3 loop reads CASSAGQGSRGYTF. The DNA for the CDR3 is TGTGCCAGCAGTGCAGGACAGGGGTCTCGAGGCTACACCTTC.

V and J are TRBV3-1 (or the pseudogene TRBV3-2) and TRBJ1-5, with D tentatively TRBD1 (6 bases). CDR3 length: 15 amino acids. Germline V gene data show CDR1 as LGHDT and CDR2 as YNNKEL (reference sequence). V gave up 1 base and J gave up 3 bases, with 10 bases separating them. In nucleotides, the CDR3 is TGTGCCAGCAGCCAAGGGACAGATTCCAATCAGCCCCAGCATTTT. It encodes CASSQGTDSNQPQHF.

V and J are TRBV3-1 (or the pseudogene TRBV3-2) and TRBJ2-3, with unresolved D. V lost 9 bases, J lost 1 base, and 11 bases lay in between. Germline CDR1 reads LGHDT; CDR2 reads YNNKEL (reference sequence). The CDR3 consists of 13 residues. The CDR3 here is CASRVMGTDTQYF. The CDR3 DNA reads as TGTGCCAGTCGGGTCATGGGCACAGATACGCAGTATTTT.

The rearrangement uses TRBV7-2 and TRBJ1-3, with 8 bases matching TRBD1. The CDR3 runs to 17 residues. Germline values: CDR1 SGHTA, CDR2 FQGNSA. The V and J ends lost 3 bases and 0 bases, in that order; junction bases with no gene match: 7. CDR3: CASSFTGGSNSGNTIYF. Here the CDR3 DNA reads TGTGCCAGCAGCTTCACAGGGGGGTCAAACTCTGGAAACACCATATATTTT.